This entry describes one T cell receptor (beta chain). Its target is not known. PCR was performed using 60 Vbeta and 13 Jbeta primers. Only in-frame clones appear in the TCRdb table, and some are missing; sequencing was by immunoSEQ multiplex PCR. The profile shows 80,000 to 100,000 clones, approximately 78% of them singletons. This entry is derived from a study of cytomegalovirus exposure and HLA in healthy donors. General observations from the study: The availability of immune exposure information extended only to CMV serostatus. Follow-up analysis later connected one missense variant in DCLRE1C with trimming of TCR beta V- and J-genes.

The receptor was derived from a man aged 40-55 years in good health and CMV-seronegative. The sequenced material came from PBMCs.

The CDR3 here is CASSETYNEQFF. The CDR3 coding sequence is TGCGCCAGCAGCGAGACCTACAATGAGCAGTTCTTC. The chain uses TRBV4-1 and TRBJ2-1, with unresolved D. CDR1 MGHRA and CDR2 YSYEKL come from the germline V gene. V lost 5 bases and J lost 2, with 4 bases in between. There are 12 residues in the CDR3.